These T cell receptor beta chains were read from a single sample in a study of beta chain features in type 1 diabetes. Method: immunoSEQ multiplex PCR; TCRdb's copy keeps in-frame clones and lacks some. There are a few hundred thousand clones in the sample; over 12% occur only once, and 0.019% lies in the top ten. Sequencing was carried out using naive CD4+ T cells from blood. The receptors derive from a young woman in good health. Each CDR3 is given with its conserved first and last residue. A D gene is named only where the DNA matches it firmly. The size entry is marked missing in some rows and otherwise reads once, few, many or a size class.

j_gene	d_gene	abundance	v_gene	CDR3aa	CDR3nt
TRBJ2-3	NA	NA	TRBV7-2	CASSLGGMRADTQYF	TGTGCCAGCAGCTTAGGGGGAATGAGGGCAGATACGCAGTATTTT
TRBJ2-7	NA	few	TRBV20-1	CSAGGLNEQYF	TGCAGTGCTGGGGGACTTAACGAGCAGTACTTC
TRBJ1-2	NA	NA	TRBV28	CASSPPARGYTF	TGTGCCAGCAGTCCACCCGCGAGGGGCTACACCTTC
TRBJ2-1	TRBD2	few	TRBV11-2	CASSLGLAGGYEQFF	TGTGCCAGCAGCCTGGGACTAGCGGGAGGCTATGAGCAGTTCTTC
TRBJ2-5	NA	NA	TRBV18	CASSPSTTTETQYF	TGTGCCAGCTCACCATCTACCACTACAGAGACCCAGTACTTC
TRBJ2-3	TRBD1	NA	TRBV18	CASSPVQGAISTDTQYF	TGTGCCAGCTCACCGGTTCAGGGGGCGATCAGCACAGATACGCAGTATTTT
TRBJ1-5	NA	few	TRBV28	CASTGLGAGNQPQHF	TGTGCCAGCACTGGCCTGGGGGCGGGCAATCAGCCCCAGCATTTT
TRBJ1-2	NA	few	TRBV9	CASSVASGIGGYTF	TGTGCCAGCAGCGTAGCTTCGGGGATCGGTGGCTACACCTTC
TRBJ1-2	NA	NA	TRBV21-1	CASSRGGDDGYTF	TGTGCCAGCAGCCGGGGAGGTGACGATGGCTACACCTTC
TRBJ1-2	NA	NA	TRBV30	CAWSPKPGLWSGYTF	TGTGCCTGGAGCCCTAAGCCAGGGTTATGGAGTGGCTACACCTTC
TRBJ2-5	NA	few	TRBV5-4	CASSWGETGETQYF	TGTGCCAGCAGCTGGGGGGAGACGGGAGAGACCCAGTACTTC
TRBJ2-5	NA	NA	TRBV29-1	CSVESGEETQYF	TGCAGCGTTGAGTCCGGGGAAGAGACCCAGTACTTC
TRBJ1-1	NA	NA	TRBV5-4	CASSERGGIMNTEAFF	TGTGCCAGCAGCGAAAGGGGGGGCATCATGAACACTGAAGCTTTCTTT
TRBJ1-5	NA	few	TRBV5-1	CASSLQSNQPQHF	TGCGCCAGCAGCTTGCAAAGCAATCAGCCCCAGCATTTT
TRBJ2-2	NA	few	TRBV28	CASSPGTGELFF	TGTGCCAGCAGTCCCGGGACCGGGGAGCTGTTTTTT
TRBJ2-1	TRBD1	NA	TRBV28	CASSTQGANEQFF	TGTGCCAGCAGTACACAGGGGGCCAATGAGCAGTTCTTC
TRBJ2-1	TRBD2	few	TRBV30	CAWSAPGLAGGGEQFF	TGTGCCTGGAGCGCCCCGGGACTAGCGGGAGGTGGGGAGCAGTTCTTC
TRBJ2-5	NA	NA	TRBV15	CATSRDNRETQYF	TGTGCCACCAGCAGGGACAATCGGGAGACCCAGTACTTC
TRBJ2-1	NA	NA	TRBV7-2	CASSRGGHTNEQFF	TGTGCCAGCAGCCGTGGGGGCCACACCAATGAGCAGTTCTTC
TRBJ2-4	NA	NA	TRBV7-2	CASSPAPGTSKNIQYF	TGTGCCAGCAGCCCCGCCCCCGGGACATCGAAAAACATTCAGTACTTC
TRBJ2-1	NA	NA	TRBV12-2	CATKKFESSYNEQFF	TGTGCAACTAAGAAATTTGAGAGCTCCTACAATGAGCAGTTCTTC
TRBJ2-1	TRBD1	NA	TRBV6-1	CASRDRGLNEQFF	TGTGCCAGCAGGGACAGGGGGCTAAATGAGCAGTTCTTC
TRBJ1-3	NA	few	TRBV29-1	CSVGSGFSGNTIYF	TGCAGCGTTGGTTCCGGGTTCTCTGGAAACACCATATATTTT
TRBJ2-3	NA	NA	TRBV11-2	CASRQGPDTQYF	TGTGCCAGCAGGCAGGGCCCAGATACGCAGTATTTT
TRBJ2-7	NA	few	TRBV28	CASSPRDRNSYEQYF	TGTGCCAGCAGTCCGCGGGACCGAAACTCCTACGAGCAGTACTTC
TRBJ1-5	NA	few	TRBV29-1	CSVVQGGGDQPQHF	TGCAGCGTTGTTCAGGGAGGGGGAGATCAGCCCCAGCATTTT
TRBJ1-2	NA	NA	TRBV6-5	CASSYRGTNYGYTF	TGTGCCAGCAGTTACAGAGGGACTAACTATGGCTACACCTTC
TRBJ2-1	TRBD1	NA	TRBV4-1	CASSHPSTGSKDEQFF	TGCGCCAGCAGCCACCCGTCGACAGGGTCTAAGGATGAGCAGTTCTTC
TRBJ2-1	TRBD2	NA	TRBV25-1	CASSETLAGDEQFF	TGTGCCAGCAGTGAAACCCTAGCGGGAGATGAGCAGTTCTTC
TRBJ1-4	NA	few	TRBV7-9	CASSQAWGELFF	TGTGCCAGCAGCCAAGCGTGGGGAGAACTGTTTTTT
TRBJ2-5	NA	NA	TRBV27	CASTEITGAQETQYF	TGTGCCAGCACGGAAATAACAGGAGCACAAGAGACCCAGTACTTC
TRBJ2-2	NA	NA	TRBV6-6	CASSYKRANTGELFF	TGTGCCAGCAGTTACAAGCGGGCGAACACCGGGGAGCTGTTTTTT